The clone carrying this T cell receptor beta chain was observed a few times. The germline V gene encodes CDR1 DFQATT and CDR2 SNEGSKA (reference sequence). This CDR3 contains 12 residues. This entry comes from a study of blood T cells in healthy people across ages. Study in general: T cells yielded about one barcoded beta molecule per two cells through template switching.

A sample-barcoded 5' primer and a J-beta primer mix were used in a second PCR of about 6 to 12 cycles. From the 5' RACE reads, TCRdb called clonotypes with MiXCR, one entry per CDR3 protein. The sample includes 1.4 million to 1.5 million distinct CDR3 sequences, 42% of them seen just once. Sequencing was carried out using blood. The clonotype was recovered from a young woman in good health. The chain recombines TRBV20-1 with TRBJ1-2; D gene unclear. The CDR3 region has the DNA TGCAGCGCACAACCCGCTAGATATGGCTACACCTTC. Translating gives CSAQPARYGYTF.